Listed here are 14 T cell receptor beta chains from one sample, sequenced in a study of Graves' ophthalmopathy and Graves' hyperthyroidism. The TCR beta CDR3 regions underwent amplification from RNA transcripts. First-round RT-PCR relied on HTBI primers, and a second-round multiplex PCR came next. TCRdb re-called the multiplex PCR reads with MiXCR, one entry per CDR3 protein. This table has a few hundred thousand distinct CDR3 sequences, roughly 16% appearing once. The sequencing input was peripheral blood. All receptors come from an adult man with Graves' ophthalmopathy.

The V call is TRBV12-3 or TRBV12-4, the J call TRBJ1-1, with 7 nucleotides matching TRBD1. This CDR3 contains 13 residues. The ends lost 4 bases at V and 6 bases at J; junction bases unmatched: 5. The CDR3 nucleotides are TGTGCCAGCAGTTCCGAACAGGGGTCTGAAGCTTTCTTT. Translation: CASSSEQGSEAFF.

This clonotype occurred many times. The rearrangement joins TRBV7-9 to TRBJ1-1; 8 nucleotides align to TRBD1. The V segment lost 1 base and the J segment 6 bases; nucleotides outside the gene matches: 13. Germline CDR1 and CDR2: SEHNR and FQNEAQ (reference sequence). The length of the CDR3 is 17 residues. The CDR3 reads CASSLGGQGPGAPEAFF. CDR3 sequence (DNA): TGTGCCAGCAGCTTAGGAGGACAGGGCCCTGGGGCCCCTGAAGCTTTCTTT.

This clonotype was counted ten times or more. V usage is TRBV28 and J usage is TRBJ2-7; 7 bases agree with TRBD1. The CDR3 has 16 amino acids. Germline V gene data show CDR1 as MDHEN and CDR2 as SYDVKM. V lost 7 bases to trimming and J lost 3 bases; unmatched junction nucleotides: 15. CDR3 amino acids: CASTLSPLSGGYEQYF. In DNA, the CDR3 is TGTGCCAGCACCCTCTCCCCCCTTTCAGGGGGCTACGAGCAGTACTTC.

This clonotype was counted many times. V is TRBV9 and J is TRBJ2-7; D uncertain. V was trimmed by 0 bases and J by 3 bases, leaving 10 bases between them. Per germline, CDR1 SGDLS and CDR2 YYNGEE. CDR3 length equals 14 residues. CDR3 DNA: TGTGCCAGCAGCGTAGGTCCTGGCGACTACGAGCAGTACTTC. Translating it yields CASSVGPGDYEQYF. Based on the CDR3 plus reference TRBV9 and TRBJ2-7, the full variable domain is DSGVTQTPKHLITATGQRVTLRCSPRSGDLSVYWYQQSLDQGLQFLIQYYNGEERAKGNILERFSAQQFPDLHSELNLSSLELGDSALYFCASSVGPGDYEQYFGPGTRLTVT.

This clonotype was recorded many times. V is TRBV28 and J is TRBJ2-7, with no clear D. Germline-derived CDR1 and CDR2 are MDHEN and SYDVKM. V was pared by 4 bases and J by 4 bases, with 8 bases between. The CDR3 extends over 12 amino acids. Here the CDR3 reads CASSWSKYEQYF. The CDR3 DNA reads as TGTGCCAGCAGTTGGTCTAAATACGAGCAGTACTTC.

At least ten counts were recorded for this clonotype. This chain connects TRBV12-3 or TRBV12-4 to TRBJ2-5; 9 positions match TRBD2. The CDR3 is 15 amino acids. Unmatched junction bases numbered 11, after V lost 7 bases and J lost 5 bases. CDR3 sequence reads: CASTPGGGERETQYF. DNA of the CDR3: TGTGCCAGCACCCCCGGCGGGGGGGAGAGGGAGACCCAGTACTTC.

This clonotype was observed at least ten times. CDR3 amino acids: CASSIGLAGRGETQYF. The CDR3 coding sequence is TGTGCCAGTAGTATTGGGCTAGCGGGACGAGGAGAGACCCAGTACTTC. The genes are TRBV19 and TRBJ2-5; 9 bases line up with TRBD2. V was clipped by 3 bases and J by 4 bases; unmatched bases: 9. Germline V gene data show CDR1 as LNHDA and CDR2 as SQIVND (reference sequence). The CDR3 runs to 16 residues.

In this sample, this clonotype turned up many times. CDR3 loop: CASASEGGVGSPLHF. CDR3 DNA: TGTGCCAGCGCCTCGGAAGGGGGTGTGGGTTCACCCCTCCACTTT. The rearrangement links TRBV6-1 to TRBJ1-6; D perhaps matches TRBD1 (6 bases). The CDR3 is 15 amino acids. V was cut by 8 bases and J by 9 bases, with 20 bases left in between. Germline values: CDR1 MNHNS, CDR2 SASEGT.

This clonotype was counted between two and nine times. This may arise from a read error, as a much more abundant clone is one base away. V gene TRBV2 combines with J gene TRBJ1-5; 7 bases match TRBD1. This CDR3 is 16 amino acids long. The germline V gene has CDR1 SNHLY and CDR2 FYNNEI. The CDR3 reads CAISGRGRERNQPQHF. As DNA, the CDR3 is TGTGCCATCAGTGGTAGGGGGCGCGAGCGGAATCAGCCCCAGCATTTT.

This clonotype was seen many times. V gene TRBV6-1 combines with J gene TRBJ2-7, with D uncertain. The CDR3 totals 13 residues. V dropped 6 bases and J dropped 3 bases, with 12 bases sitting between them. Germline V lookup: CDR1 MNHNS, CDR2 SASEGT. The CDR3 sequence is CASSRRRDYEQYF. CDR3 coding DNA: TGTGCCAGCAGCCGACGAAGAGACTACGAGCAGTACTTC.

This clonotype has a single count. The genes are TRBV28 and TRBJ1-5; 9 positions match TRBD1. CDR3 length: 15 residues. Trimming cost V 5 bases and J 7 bases; bases outside gene matches: 9. Germline values: CDR1 MDHEN, CDR2 SYDVKM. CDR3 nucleotides: TGTGCCAGCAGTCGGGACAGGGTGATCTGGCAGCCCCAGCATTTT. It translates to CASSRDRVIWQPQHF.

The V call is TRBV12-3 or TRBV12-4, the J call TRBJ2-2; D perhaps matches TRBD1 (5 bases). The CDR3 runs to 14 residues. The V and J ends lost 4 bases and 6 bases respectively, with 12 bases between them. CDR3 nucleotide sequence: TGTGCCAGCAGTTACGCCAGGGCGGCCGGGGAGCTGTTTTTT. Amino acids: CASSYARAAGELFF.

This clonotype was recorded at least ten times. This chain links TRBV7-9 with TRBJ1-2, with 7 bases matching TRBD1. The CDR3 runs to 15 residues. The V gene end was trimmed by 4 bases and the J gene end by 4 bases; junction bases not matched to a gene: 9. The germline V gene encodes CDR1 SEHNR and CDR2 FQNEAQ (reference sequence). The CDR3 DNA reads as TGTGCCAGCAGCTCTCTCATGCGGGACAGCTATGGCTACACCTTC. Protein sequence: CASSSLMRDSYGYTF.

At least ten counts were recorded for this clonotype. This rearrangement joins TRBV11-2 to TRBJ2-2; D is unclear. Deletions cut 1 base from V and 4 bases from J, with 7 bases between. CDR3 size: 14 residues. Per germline, CDR1 SGHAT and CDR2 FQNNGV. The CDR3 is CASSLGGLTGELFF. The CDR3 DNA reads as TGTGCCAGCAGCTTAGGGGGTCTCACCGGGGAGCTGTTTTTT.